This T cell receptor beta chain came from a study of T cells after yellow fever vaccination. At the level of the study: SMART-Seq v4 Ultra Low Input prepared libraries from low-cell fractions.

TCRdb re-called the 5' RACE reads with MiXCR, one entry per CDR3 protein. The table includes 150,000 to 200,000 distinct CDR3 sequences, over 7% detected once. In germline, CDR1 is MGHRA, CDR2 YSYEKL. The CDR3 is 16 residues long. V lost 2 bases and J lost 1, with 14 bases in between. The sequencing used CD8+ T cells sorted from PBMCs, collected 45 days after the yellow fever booster vaccination. The receptor's source is a young man who received the YFV17D yellow fever vaccine. This rearrangement joins TRBV4-1 to TRBJ1-1; D unresolved. The CDR3 DNA reads TGCGCCAGCAGCCAATCAAGTAGCGTGAAGAACACTGAAGCTTTCTTT. Its protein product is CASSQSSSVKNTEAFF.